This T cell receptor beta chain was obtained from a study of blood T cell repertoires in COVID-19. CDR1 and CDR2 (germline): ENHRY, SYGVKD. The V gene end was trimmed by 6 bases and the J gene end by 0 bases; junction bases not matched to a gene: 5. The CDR3 covers 15 residues. Produced via immunoSEQ multiplex PCR; TCRdb's table is partial and in-frame only. The sample gives some 380,000 clones, around 84% of which show up once; 1.1% is in the top ten. The sequenced sample was peripheral blood. The gene calls are TRBV10-3 and TRBJ2-1, with 7 bases aligning to TRBD1. The sequence was obtained from a human donor with acute or convalescent COVID-19. The donor label of this sample is uncertain. CDR3 bases: TGTGCCATCAGCGTCAGGGGGAGCTCCTACAATGAGCAGTTCTTC. This codes for CAISVRGSSYNEQFF.